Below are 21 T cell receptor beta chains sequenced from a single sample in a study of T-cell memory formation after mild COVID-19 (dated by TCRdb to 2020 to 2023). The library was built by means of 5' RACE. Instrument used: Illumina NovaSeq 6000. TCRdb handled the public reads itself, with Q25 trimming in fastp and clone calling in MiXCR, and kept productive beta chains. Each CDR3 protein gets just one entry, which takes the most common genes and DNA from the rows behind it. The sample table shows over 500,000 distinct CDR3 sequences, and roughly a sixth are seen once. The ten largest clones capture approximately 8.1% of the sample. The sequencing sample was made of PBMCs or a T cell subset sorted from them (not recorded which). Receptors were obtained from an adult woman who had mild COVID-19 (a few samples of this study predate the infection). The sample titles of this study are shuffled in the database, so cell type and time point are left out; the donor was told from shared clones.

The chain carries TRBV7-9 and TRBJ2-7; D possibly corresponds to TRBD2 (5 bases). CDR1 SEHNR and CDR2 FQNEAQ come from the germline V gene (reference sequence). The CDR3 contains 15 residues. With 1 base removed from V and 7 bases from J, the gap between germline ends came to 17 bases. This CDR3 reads CASSLGTGILQEQYF. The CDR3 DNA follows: TGTGCCAGCAGCTTAGGGACGGGGATCCTTCAGGAGCAGTACTTC.

The CDR3 reads CASSFGRRGEAFF. DNA for the CDR3: TGTGCCAGCAGCTTCGGGAGGCGGGGAGAAGCTTTCTTT. The V and J genes are TRBV7-8 and TRBJ1-1; D call uncertain. The V end was cut by 3 bases, the J end by 8 bases, with 13 bases between. Germline V gene lookup returns CDR1 SGHVS and CDR2 FQNEAQ. CDR3 length equals 13 residues.

CDR3: CASSLGGSRELNYGYTF. DNA for the CDR3: TGTGCCAGCAGTTTAGGGGGCAGCAGAGAACTTAACTATGGCTACACCTTC. The chain couples TRBV12-3 or TRBV12-4 to TRBJ1-2; TRBD1 is a possible D gene (5 bases). Trimming removed 1 base from V and 1 base from J, with 16 bases in between. This CDR3 is built from 17 residues.

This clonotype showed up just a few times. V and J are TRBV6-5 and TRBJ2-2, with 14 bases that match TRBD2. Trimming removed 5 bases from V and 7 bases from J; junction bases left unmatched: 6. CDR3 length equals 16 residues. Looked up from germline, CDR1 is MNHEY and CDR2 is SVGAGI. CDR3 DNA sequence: TGTGCCAGCAGTCCGGGACTAGCGGGAGCAATCGGGGAGCTGTTTTTT. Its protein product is CASSPGLAGAIGELFF.

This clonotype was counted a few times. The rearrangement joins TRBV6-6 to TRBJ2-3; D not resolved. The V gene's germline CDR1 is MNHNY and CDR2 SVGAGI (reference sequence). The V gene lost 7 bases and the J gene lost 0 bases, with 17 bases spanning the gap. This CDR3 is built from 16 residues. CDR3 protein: CASTFPAGSSTDTQYF. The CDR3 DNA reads TGTGCCAGCACCTTCCCGGCCGGTTCTAGCACAGATACGCAGTATTTT.

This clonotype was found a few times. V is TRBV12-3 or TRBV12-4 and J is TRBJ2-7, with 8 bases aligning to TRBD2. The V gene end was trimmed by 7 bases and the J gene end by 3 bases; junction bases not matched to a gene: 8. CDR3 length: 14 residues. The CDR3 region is CASTSGSGIYEQYF. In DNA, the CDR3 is TGTGCCAGCACCTCGGGTAGCGGGATCTACGAGCAGTACTTC.

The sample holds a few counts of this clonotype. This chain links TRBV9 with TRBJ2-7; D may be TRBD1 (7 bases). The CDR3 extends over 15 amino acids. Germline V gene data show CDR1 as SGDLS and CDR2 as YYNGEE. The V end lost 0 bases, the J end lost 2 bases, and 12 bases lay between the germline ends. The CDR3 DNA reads TGTGCCAGCAGCGTAGGTGGCAGGGGGGCCTACGAGCAGTACTTC. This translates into CASSVGGRGAYEQYF.

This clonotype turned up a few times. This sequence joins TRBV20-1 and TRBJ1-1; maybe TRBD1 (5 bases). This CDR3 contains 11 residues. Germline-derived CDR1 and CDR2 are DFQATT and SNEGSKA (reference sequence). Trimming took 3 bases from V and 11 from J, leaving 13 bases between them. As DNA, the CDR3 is TGCAGTGCTAGCTTCGGGGCTGTGGCTTTCTTT. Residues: CSASFGAVAFF.

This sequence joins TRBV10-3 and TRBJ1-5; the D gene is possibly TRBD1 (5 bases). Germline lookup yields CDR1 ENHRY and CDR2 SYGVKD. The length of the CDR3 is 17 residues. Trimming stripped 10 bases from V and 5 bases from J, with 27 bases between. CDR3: CATRRGGKMALDQPQHF. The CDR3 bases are TGTGCCACCCGCCGCGGGGGAAAGATGGCTCTCGATCAGCCCCAGCATTTT.

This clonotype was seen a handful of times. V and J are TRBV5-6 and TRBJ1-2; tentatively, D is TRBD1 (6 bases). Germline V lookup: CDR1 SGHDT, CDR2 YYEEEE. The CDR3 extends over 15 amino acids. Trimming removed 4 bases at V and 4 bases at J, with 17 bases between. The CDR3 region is CASSRGPTGTYGYTF. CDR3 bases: TGTGCCAGCAGCCGGGGCCCTACAGGGACCTATGGCTACACCTTC.

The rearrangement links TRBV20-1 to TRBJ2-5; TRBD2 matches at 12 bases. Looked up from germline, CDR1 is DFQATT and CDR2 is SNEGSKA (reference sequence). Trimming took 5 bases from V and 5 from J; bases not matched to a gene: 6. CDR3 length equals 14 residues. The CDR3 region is CSAALAGGLETQYF. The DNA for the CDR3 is TGCAGTGCTGCCCTAGCGGGGGGGCTTGAGACCCAGTACTTC.

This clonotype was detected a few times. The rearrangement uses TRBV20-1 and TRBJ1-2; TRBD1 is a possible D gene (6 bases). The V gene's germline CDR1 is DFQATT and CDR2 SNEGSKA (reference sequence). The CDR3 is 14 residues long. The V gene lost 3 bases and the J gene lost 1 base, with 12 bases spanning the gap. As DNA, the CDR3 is TGCAGTGCTAGTTGGGGGGCATTTAACTATGGCTACACCTTC. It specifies CSASWGAFNYGYTF.

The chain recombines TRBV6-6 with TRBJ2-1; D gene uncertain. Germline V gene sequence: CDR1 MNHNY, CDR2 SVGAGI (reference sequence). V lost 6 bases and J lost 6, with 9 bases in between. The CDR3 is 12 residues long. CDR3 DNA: TGTGCCAGCAGCCCGTATGTCAATGAGCAGTTCTTC. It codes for CASSPYVNEQFF.

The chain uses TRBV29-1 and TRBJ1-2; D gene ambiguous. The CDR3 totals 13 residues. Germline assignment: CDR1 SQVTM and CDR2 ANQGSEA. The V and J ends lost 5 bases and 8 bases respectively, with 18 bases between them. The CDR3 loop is CSVSNLDYAGYTF. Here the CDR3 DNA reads TGCAGCGTTAGTAATCTCGACTATGCGGGCTACACCTTC.

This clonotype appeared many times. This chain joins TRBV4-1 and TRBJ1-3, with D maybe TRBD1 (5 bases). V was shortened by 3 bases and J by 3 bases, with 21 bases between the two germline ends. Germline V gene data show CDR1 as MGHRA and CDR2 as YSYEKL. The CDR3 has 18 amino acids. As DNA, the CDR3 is TGCGCCAGCAGCCATTCATCCGACCCAGGGAAAGGTGGAAACACCATATATTTT. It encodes CASSHSSDPGKGGNTIYF.

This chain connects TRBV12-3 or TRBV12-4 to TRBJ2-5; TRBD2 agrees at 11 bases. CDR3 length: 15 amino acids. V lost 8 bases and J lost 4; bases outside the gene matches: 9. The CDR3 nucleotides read TGTGCCAGCGGTAGCGGGGGGGCCATGGGAGAGACCCAGTACTTC. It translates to CASGSGGAMGETQYF.

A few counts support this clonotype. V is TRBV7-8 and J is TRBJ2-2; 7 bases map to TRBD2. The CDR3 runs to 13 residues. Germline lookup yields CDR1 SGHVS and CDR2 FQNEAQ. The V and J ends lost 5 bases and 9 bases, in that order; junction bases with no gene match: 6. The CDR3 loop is CASSASGGRELFF. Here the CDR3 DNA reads TGTGCCAGCAGCGCTAGCGGAGGAAGGGAGCTGTTTTTT.

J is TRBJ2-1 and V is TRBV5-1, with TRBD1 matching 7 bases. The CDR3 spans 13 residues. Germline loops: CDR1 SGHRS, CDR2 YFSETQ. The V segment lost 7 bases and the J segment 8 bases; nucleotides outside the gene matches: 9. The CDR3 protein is CASRRDRVYEQFF. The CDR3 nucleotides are TGCGCCAGCCGAAGAGACAGGGTCTATGAGCAGTTCTTC.

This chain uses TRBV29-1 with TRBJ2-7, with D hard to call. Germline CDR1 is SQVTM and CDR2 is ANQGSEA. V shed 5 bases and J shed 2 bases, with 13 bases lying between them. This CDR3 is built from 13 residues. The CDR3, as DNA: TGCAGCGTTTCAGGACGTACTACCTACGAGCAGTACTTC. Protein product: CSVSGRTTYEQYF.

CDR3 nucleotides: TGTGCCAGCAGCTCGCTCCGAGGGACAGGGACCTCTGGGGCCAACGTCCTGACTTTC. It encodes CASSSLRGTGTSGANVLTF. The chain uses TRBV7-2 and TRBJ2-6; 9 bases line up with TRBD1. V lost 4 bases and J lost 0; bases outside the gene matches: 10. In germline, CDR1 is SGHTA, CDR2 FQGNSA. The CDR3 length is 19 residues.

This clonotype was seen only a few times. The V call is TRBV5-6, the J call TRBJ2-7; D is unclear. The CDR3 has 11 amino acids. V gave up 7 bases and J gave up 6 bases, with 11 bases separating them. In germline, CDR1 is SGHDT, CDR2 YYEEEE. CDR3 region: CASHLGSEQYF. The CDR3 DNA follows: TGTGCCAGCCACCTGGGGTCCGAGCAGTACTTC.